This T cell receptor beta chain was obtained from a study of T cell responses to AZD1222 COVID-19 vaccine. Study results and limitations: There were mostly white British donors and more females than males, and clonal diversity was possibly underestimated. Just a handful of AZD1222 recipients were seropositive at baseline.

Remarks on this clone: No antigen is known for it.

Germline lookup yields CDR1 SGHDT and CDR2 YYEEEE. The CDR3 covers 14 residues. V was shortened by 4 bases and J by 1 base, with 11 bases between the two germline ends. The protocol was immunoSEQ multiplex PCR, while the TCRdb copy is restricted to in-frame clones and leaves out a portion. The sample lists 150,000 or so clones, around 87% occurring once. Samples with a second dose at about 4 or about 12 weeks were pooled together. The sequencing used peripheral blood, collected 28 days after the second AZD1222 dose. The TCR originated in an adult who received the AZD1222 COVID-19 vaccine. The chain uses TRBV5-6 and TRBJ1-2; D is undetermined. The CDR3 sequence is CASSPDGFNYGYTF. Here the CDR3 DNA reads TGTGCCAGCAGCCCGGACGGCTTTAACTATGGCTACACCTTC.